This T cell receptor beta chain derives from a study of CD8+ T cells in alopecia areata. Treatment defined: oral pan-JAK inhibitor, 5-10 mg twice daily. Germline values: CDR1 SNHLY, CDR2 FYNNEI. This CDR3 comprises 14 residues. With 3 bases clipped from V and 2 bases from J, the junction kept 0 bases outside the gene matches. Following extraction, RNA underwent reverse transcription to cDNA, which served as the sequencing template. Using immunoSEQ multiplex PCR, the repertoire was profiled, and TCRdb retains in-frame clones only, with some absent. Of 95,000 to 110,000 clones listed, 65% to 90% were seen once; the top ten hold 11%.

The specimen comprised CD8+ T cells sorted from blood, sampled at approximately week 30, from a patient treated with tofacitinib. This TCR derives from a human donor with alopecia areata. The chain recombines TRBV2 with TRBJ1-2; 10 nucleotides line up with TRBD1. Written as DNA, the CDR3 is TGTGCCAGCAGTGAGGGACAGGGGAACTATGGCTACACCTTC. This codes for CASSEGQGNYGYTF.